These 32 T cell receptor beta chains were sequenced from one sample in a study of persistence of HIV-infected CD4 T cells (dated by TCRdb to the early 2020s). TCRbeta repertoires were sequenced from genomic DNA with the immunoSEQ hsTCRB assay version 4 in survey mode. The table comes from immuneACCESS by way of TCRdb, which keeps in-frame sequences with V and J called. Part of the clones is missing from these tables; in studies checked, under half for an unresolved V gene and the rest for unknown reasons. This sample lists 30,000 to 45,000 clones; 82% were detected once. The top ten hold 0.85% to 1% of the sample. These TCRs' antigens remain unknown. The treatment or condition tag for this specimen amounts to: suppressive antiretroviral therapy. A pool of overlapping 15-mer peptides from HIV-1 Gag, at 0.85 to 1 ug per peptide per mL, was used to stimulate the cells. Memory populations depleted of antigen-responding cells were obtained by sorting nonresponding CD40L-negative CD69-negative CD45RO-high memory CD4+ T cells.

The sequencing here drew on cultured CD4+ T cells from PBMCs, taken from a patient who received antiretroviral therapy. In light of the paper, this sample's cell subset or site label describes: CD40L-CD69- CD45RO-high memory CD4 T cells not responding to Gag peptides. Source of these receptors: an adult with HIV. The donor label of this sample is uncertain.

This clone was seen a single time. In nucleotides, the CDR3 is TGCGCCAGCAGCTTGGGGGCTGCTAATGAAAAACTGTTTTTT. Amino acid sequence: CASSLGAANEKLFF. The chain carries TRBV5-1 and TRBJ1-4; the D is unclear. The CDR3 is 14 amino acids. Trimming stripped 0 bases from V and 3 bases from J, with 6 bases between. Germline V gene sequence: CDR1 SGHRS, CDR2 YFSETQ.

CDR3 loop: CASWGYNEQFF. As DNA, the CDR3 is TGTGCCAGCTGGGGATACAATGAGCAGTTCTTC. The chain links TRBV6-1 to TRBJ2-1, with D unresolved. The germline V gene has CDR1 MNHNS and CDR2 SASEGT. Trimming removed 8 bases from V and 4 bases from J, with 6 bases in between. The CDR3 consists of 11 residues.

Only a few counts were recorded for this clone. CDR3 loop: CASSLRTSGGADTQYF. CDR3 nucleotide sequence: TGTGCCAGCAGCCTGAGGACTAGCGGGGGGGCAGATACGCAGTATTTT. The V call is TRBV7-8, the J call TRBJ2-3, with 15 bases fitting TRBD2. Per the germline V gene, CDR1 is SGHVS and CDR2 is FQNEAQ. V was pared by 5 bases and J by 4 bases, with 4 bases of the junction left unmatched. The CDR3 spans 16 residues.

The rearrangement joins TRBV28 to TRBJ1-4; D unresolved. The CDR3 is 13 amino acids. Per germline, CDR1 MDHEN and CDR2 SYDVKM. The germline V and J ends were trimmed by 6 bases and 7 bases, with 12 bases remaining between them. CDR3 DNA: TGTGCCAGCAGCCTCTTGAACGGTGAAAAACTGTTTTTT. Protein product: CASSLLNGEKLFF.

The chain has TRBV11-3 and TRBJ2-1, with D possibly being TRBD2 (5 bases). This CDR3 contains 13 residues. Trimming shortened V by 1 base and J by 4 bases, and 5 bases separated the two germline ends. Germline CDR1 is SGHNT and CDR2 is YENEEA. CDR3 sequence: CASSLGGYNEQFF. The CDR3 DNA reads TGTGCCAGCAGCTTAGGAGGGTACAATGAGCAGTTCTTC.

This sequence joins TRBV7-6 and TRBJ2-3; D ambiguous. The CDR3 has 14 residues. Germline V lookup: CDR1 SGHVS, CDR2 FNYEAQ. Between the trimmed V and J ends, which lost 3 bases and 7 bases, there was a span of 14 bases. The CDR3 region is CASSLTPSPYTQYF. The CDR3 nucleotides are TGTGCCAGCAGCTTGACCCCCTCCCCTTATACGCAGTATTTT.

The rearrangement uses TRBV11-1 and TRBJ2-3, with D possibly being TRBD2 (5 bases). This CDR3 is built from 14 residues. V was clipped by 3 bases and J by 2 bases, with 9 bases between them. Looked up from germline, CDR1 is SGHAT and CDR2 is FQDESV (reference sequence). The CDR3 reads CASSLGAATDTQYF. The CDR3 nucleotides read TGTGCCAGCAGCTTGGGAGCGGCCACAGATACGCAGTATTTT.

This clone was observed a handful of times. The rearrangement uses TRBV6-5 and TRBJ1-3; D remains unclear. The CDR3 sequence is 12 residues long. Trimming pared 6 bases from V and 0 bases from J, leaving 3 bases between. Germline CDR1 is MNHEY and CDR2 is SVGAGI. CDR3 coding DNA: TGTGCCAGCAGGACCTCTGGAAACACCATATATTTT. This gives the protein CASRTSGNTIYF.

V usage is TRBV9 and J usage is TRBJ1-1; 9 bases fit TRBD1. Germline CDR1 and CDR2: SGDLS and YYNGEE. This CDR3 contains 14 residues. Trimming cost V 4 bases and J 0 bases; bases outside gene matches: 1. The CDR3 loop reads CASSRQGVNTEAFF. The DNA for the CDR3 is TGTGCCAGCAGCCGACAGGGGGTGAACACTGAAGCTTTCTTT.

The J gene is TRBJ2-7, the V gene TRBV5-1, with a weak D call TRBD2 (6 bases). V was trimmed by 4 bases and J by 0 bases, leaving 17 bases between them. Germline assignment: CDR1 SGHRS and CDR2 YFSETQ. This CDR3 has 16 residues. The CDR3 sequence is CASSPGLSGSSYEQYF. CDR3 coding DNA: TGCGCCAGCAGCCCGGGACTTTCTGGTAGCTCCTACGAGCAGTACTTC.

The V call is TRBV6-1, the J call TRBJ1-2; 8 bases match TRBD1. The trim removed 3 bases at V and 8 bases at J, leaving 14 bases unmatched. Germline V gene data show CDR1 as MNHNS and CDR2 as SASEGT. The CDR3 is 16 amino acids. Here the CDR3 reads CASSELRGRQGRGYTF. The DNA of the CDR3 is TGTGCCAGCAGTGAGTTAAGAGGTCGACAGGGGCGAGGCTACACCTTC.

The rearrangement joins TRBV6-5 to TRBJ1-1, with D hard to call. The CDR3 covers 13 residues. Germline CDR1 and CDR2: MNHEY and SVGAGI. Trimming removed 6 bases from V and 3 bases from J, with 11 bases in between. In DNA, the CDR3 is TGTGCCAGCAGATTAGTAGGGTACACTGAAGCTTTCTTT. Encoded protein: CASRLVGYTEAFF.

This chain uses TRBV12-5 with TRBJ1-4, with 9 bases identical to TRBD1. There are 15 residues in the CDR3. V gave up 1 base and J gave up 7 bases; unmatched junction bases: 4. CDR1 LGHNT and CDR2 FRNRAP come from the germline V gene. The CDR3 DNA reads as TGTGCTAGTGGTTTGGGACAGGGGGAAGGTGAAAAACTGTTTTTT. Translation gives CASGLGQGEGEKLFF. Full variable domain (remainder filled in from reference TRBV12-5 and TRBJ1-4): DARVTQTPRHKVTEMGQEVTMRCQPILGHNTVFWYRQTMMQGLELLAYFRNRAPLDDSGMPKDRFSAEMPDATLATLKIQPSEPRDSAVYFCASGLGQGEGEKLFFGSGTQLSVL.

This chain joins TRBV5-1 and TRBJ1-1; possibly TRBD1 for D (6 bases). Germline CDR1 and CDR2: SGHRS and YFSETQ. CDR3 size: 12 residues. With 0 bases removed from V and 9 bases from J, the gap between germline ends came to 9 bases. The CDR3 is CASSLDQGKAFF. The CDR3 nucleotides are TGCGCCAGCAGCTTGGATCAGGGGAAAGCTTTCTTT.

V and J are TRBV6-5 and TRBJ1-5, with D perhaps matching TRBD1 (5 bases). V was trimmed by 5 bases and J by 2 bases, leaving 13 bases between them. The germline gives CDR1 MNHEY, CDR2 SVGAGI. CDR3 length equals 15 residues. The CDR3 sequence is CASSQAGSRNQPQHF. The CDR3 coding sequence is TGTGCCAGCAGTCAGGCAGGGTCTCGCAATCAGCCCCAGCATTTT.

V gene TRBV6-5 combines with J gene TRBJ1-5, with D maybe TRBD1 (5 bases). CDR3 length equals 13 residues. V was pared by 4 bases and J by 6 bases, with 10 bases between. Germline V CDR1 and CDR2: MNHEY, SVGAGI. The CDR3 sequence: CASSSRRGQPQHF. The CDR3 DNA sequence: TGTGCCAGCAGTTCCCGAAGGGGTCAGCCCCAGCATTTT.

The chain couples TRBV30 to TRBJ2-1; TRBD1 is a possible D gene (5 bases). The germline gives CDR1 GTSNPN, CDR2 SVGIG (reference sequence). The CDR3 is 15 residues long. V dropped 6 bases and J dropped 4 bases, with 19 bases sitting between them. The CDR3 coding sequence is TGTGCCTGCTTGCCGAATTTTGGGGCTTACAATGAGCAGTTCTTC. Protein product: CACLPNFGAYNEQFF.

This clone was recorded a few times. The V gene is TRBV5-5, the J gene TRBJ1-2; TRBD1 might be the D (6 bases). Germline V gene data show CDR1 as SGHKS and CDR2 as YYEKEE (reference sequence). The germline V and J ends were trimmed by 3 bases and 4 bases, with 13 bases remaining between them. CDR3 length: 14 residues. The CDR3 sequence is CASSSGAGVYGYTF. CDR3 nucleotides: TGTGCCAGCAGCTCGGGTGCAGGGGTCTATGGCTACACCTTC.

This clone was counted a single time. This sample includes further DNA sequences coding for the same CDR3. This sequence joins TRBV20-1 and TRBJ1-2, with D unclear. CDR3 length equals 11 residues. V was pared by 5 bases and J by 4 bases, with 8 bases between. Germline lookup yields CDR1 DFQATT and CDR2 SNEGSKA (reference sequence). CDR3 sequence (DNA): TGCAGTGCTGTACAGACCTATGGCTACACCTTC. Protein sequence: CSAVQTYGYTF.

The chain is built from TRBV20-1 and TRBJ2-1; 10 bases line up with TRBD2. Germline lookup yields CDR1 DFQATT and CDR2 SNEGSKA (reference sequence). The V and J ends lost 3 bases and 6 bases, in that order; junction bases with no gene match: 8. CDR3 length: 15 residues. The CDR3 region is CSASSPSGGLNEQFF. Written as DNA, the CDR3 is TGCAGTGCTAGTAGCCCTAGCGGGGGCCTCAATGAGCAGTTCTTC.

The chain recombines TRBV14 with TRBJ2-5; 7 bases line up with TRBD2. The CDR3 extends over 15 amino acids. The junction had 10 bases not matched to a gene; V was cut back by 4 bases and J by 5 bases. CDR1 is SGHDN, CDR2 FVKESK, per germline. This CDR3 is CASSPGHRGGETQYF. In DNA form, the CDR3 reads TGTGCCAGCAGCCCAGGACATCGGGGAGGGGAGACCCAGTACTTC. The entire variable domain, with the rest obtained from reference TRBV14 and TRBJ2-5, is as follows: EAGVTQFPSHSVIEKGQTVTLRCDPISGHDNLYWYRRVMGKEIKFLLHFVKESKQDESGMPNNRFLAERTGGTYSTLKVQPAELEDSGVYFCASSPGHRGGETQYFGPGTRLLVL.

The chain combines TRBV4-1 with TRBJ1-5; a weak D match, TRBD1 (6 bases). CDR3 length: 17 amino acids. CDR1 and CDR2 from the germline V gene are MGHRA and YSYEKL. The ends were cut back, 0 bases at V and 0 bases at J, with 12 bases in the middle. The CDR3 sequence is CASSQEGRGFSNQPQHF. The CDR3 region has the DNA TGCGCCAGCAGCCAAGAGGGCAGGGGTTTTAGCAATCAGCCCCAGCATTTT.

This rearrangement joins TRBV10-3 to TRBJ1-3; 7 bases match TRBD1. The CDR3 loop spans 16 amino acids. Germline trimming cut 9 bases from V and 0 bases from J; bases unmatched to any gene: 11. The V gene's germline CDR1 is ENHRY and CDR2 SYGVKD. CDR3 region: CAIRQGAQFSGNTIYF. The CDR3 bases are TGTGCCATTCGACAGGGAGCGCAGTTCTCTGGAAACACCATATATTTT.

This clone was seen only once. The rearrangement uses TRBV5-1 and TRBJ1-5; no clear D gene. The CDR3 length is 14 residues. CDR1 is SGHRS, CDR2 YFSETQ, per germline. The V gene lost 4 bases and the J gene lost 4 bases, with 12 bases spanning the gap. The CDR3 DNA sequence: TGCGCCAGCAGCCGGGCCCCGGATAATCAGCCCCAGCATTTT. It encodes CASSRAPDNQPQHF.

A note on this clone: Within the sample, other DNA sequences also encode this same CDR3. Written as DNA, the CDR3 is TGTGCCAGTAGTATACAGGGTAGCAATCAGCCCCAGCATTTT. Amino acids: CASSIQGSNQPQHF. The gene calls are TRBV19 and TRBJ1-5, with D tentatively TRBD1 (5 bases). The V end was cut by 2 bases, the J end by 0 bases, with 5 bases between. This CDR3 has 14 amino acids. Germline CDR1 LNHDA, CDR2 SQIVND (reference sequence).

This CDR3 reads CASSLNRGSNQPQHF. As DNA, the CDR3 is TGTGCCAGCAGCTTGAATAGGGGTAGCAATCAGCCCCAGCATTTT. The genes are TRBV5-5 and TRBJ1-5; D possibly corresponds to TRBD1 (5 bases). Trimming left V 1 base short and J 0 bases short, with 8 bases between. Germline CDR1 is SGHKS and CDR2 is YYEKEE (reference sequence). The CDR3 contains 15 residues. The whole variable domain, filled in from reference TRBV5-5 and TRBJ1-5, reads DAGVTQSPTHLIKTRGQQVTLRCSPISGHKSVSWYQQVLGQGPQFIFQYYEKEERGRGNFPDRFSARQFPNYSSELNVNALLLGDSALYLCASSLNRGSNQPQHFGDGTRLSIL.

In nucleotides, the CDR3 is TGCAGCGTGAGAAACCTCAGGGAAAACGAGCAGTACTTC. As protein: CSVRNLRENEQYF. This chain joins TRBV29-1 and TRBJ2-7; D possibly corresponds to TRBD1 (5 bases). Looked up from germline, CDR1 is SQVTM and CDR2 is ANQGSEA. The CDR3 spans 13 residues. The V end was cut by 6 bases, the J end by 5 bases, with 17 bases between.

This clone showed up just a few times. The chain couples TRBV27 to TRBJ2-7; D not resolved. V was cut by 5 bases and J by 1 base, with 12 bases left in between. This CDR3 has 14 amino acids. Germline CDR1 reads MNHEY; CDR2 reads SMNVEV (reference sequence). The CDR3 DNA reads as TGTGCCAGCAGTCGAACCTACAGTTCCTACGAGCAGTACGTC. It translates to CASSRTYSSYEQYV.

V gene TRBV10-3 combines with J gene TRBJ2-1; 10 bases align to TRBD1. This CDR3 has 15 amino acids. The J segment lost 6 bases and the V segment lost 6 bases, leaving 8 bases of the junction unmatched. Germline assignment: CDR1 ENHRY and CDR2 SYGVKD. The CDR3 bases are TGTGCCATCAGCGGGGACAGGGGCTCGGCCAATGAGCAGTTCTTC. Residues: CAISGDRGSANEQFF.

CDR3 coding DNA: TGTGCCAGCAGCTCTGGAGGGGGCCTCCACACAGATACGCAGTATTTT. Amino acids: CASSSGGGLHTDTQYF. V is TRBV7-2 and J is TRBJ2-3, with D perhaps TRBD1 (7 bases). The V end was cut by 4 bases, the J end by 2 bases, with 16 bases between. Germline V gene lookup returns CDR1 SGHTA and CDR2 FQGNSA. The CDR3 extends over 16 amino acids.

The chain joins TRBV29-1 to TRBJ2-1; tentative D call: TRBD2 (5 bases). Germline V lookup: CDR1 SQVTM, CDR2 ANQGSEA. CDR3 length: 17 amino acids. V shed 3 bases and J shed 3 bases, with 21 bases lying between them. CDR3 sequence: CSVEAGSLPGNYNEQFF. In DNA, the CDR3 is TGCAGCGTTGAGGCGGGCAGCCTCCCTGGGAACTACAATGAGCAGTTCTTC.

The J gene is TRBJ1-4, the V gene TRBV5-1; 7 nucleotides agree with TRBD1. The J segment lost 5 bases and the V segment lost 4 bases, leaving 14 bases of the junction unmatched. The V gene's germline CDR1 is SGHRS and CDR2 YFSETQ. The CDR3 covers 17 residues. The DNA of the CDR3 is TGCGCCAGCAGCCTTTCCGGACGACAGGGAGGGAATGAAAAACTGTTTTTT. It translates to CASSLSGRQGGNEKLFF.